This TCR beta chain was obtained from a study of T cell changes during pregnancy in multiple sclerosis. V lost 4 bases and J 3 bases, leaving 15 bases between the germline ends. Germline CDR1 is SQVTM and CDR2 is ANQGSEA. This CDR3 comprises 15 residues. Clones were sequenced by immunoSEQ multiplex PCR, and TCRdb holds only the in-frame ones, with some missing. The sample lists some 94,000 clones, roughly 90% occurring once. The TCR sequence derives from a female donor with multiple sclerosis, enrolled in a pregnancy study. This chain joins TRBV29-1 and TRBJ1-4, with no clear D. Material: peripheral blood, obtained in the first trimester of pregnancy. The CDR3 nucleotides read TGCAGCGTTGCCTTGTCTCCAGCGGCTAATGAAAAACTGTTTTTT. This sequence encodes CSVALSPAANEKLFF.